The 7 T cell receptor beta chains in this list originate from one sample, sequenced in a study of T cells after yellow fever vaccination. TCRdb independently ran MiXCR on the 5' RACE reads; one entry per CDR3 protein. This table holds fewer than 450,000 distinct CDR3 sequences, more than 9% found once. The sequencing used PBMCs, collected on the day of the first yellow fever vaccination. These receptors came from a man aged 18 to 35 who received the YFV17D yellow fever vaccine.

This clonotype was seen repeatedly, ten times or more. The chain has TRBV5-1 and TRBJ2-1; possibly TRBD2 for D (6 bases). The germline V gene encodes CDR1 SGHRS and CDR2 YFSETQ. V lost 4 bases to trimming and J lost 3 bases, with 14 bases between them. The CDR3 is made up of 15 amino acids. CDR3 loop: CASSASVDLYNEQFF. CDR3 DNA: TGCGCCAGCAGCGCTAGCGTTGACCTCTACAATGAGCAGTTCTTC.

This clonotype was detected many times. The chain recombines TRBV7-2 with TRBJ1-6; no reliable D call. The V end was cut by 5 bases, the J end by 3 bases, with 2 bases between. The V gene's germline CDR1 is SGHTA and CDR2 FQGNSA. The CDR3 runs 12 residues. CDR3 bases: TGTGCCAGCAGCCTCTATAATTCACCCCTCCACTTT. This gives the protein CASSLYNSPLHF. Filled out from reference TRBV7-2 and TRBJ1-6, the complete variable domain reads GAGVSQSPSNKVTEKGKDVELRCDPISGHTALYWYRQSLGQGLEFLIYFQGNSAPDKSGLPSDRFSAERTGGSVSTLTIQRTQQEDSAVYLCASSLYNSPLHFGNGTRLTVT.

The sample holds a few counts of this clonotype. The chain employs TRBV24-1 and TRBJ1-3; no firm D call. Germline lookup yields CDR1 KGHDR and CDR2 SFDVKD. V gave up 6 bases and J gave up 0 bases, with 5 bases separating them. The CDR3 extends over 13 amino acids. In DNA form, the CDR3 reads TGTGCCACCAGTCCGGGCTCTGGAAACACCATATATTTT. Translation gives CATSPGSGNTIYF.

The CDR3 spells CASSFHLIADTQYF. The CDR3 nucleotides read TGTGCCAGCAGCTTCCACCTTATTGCAGATACGCAGTATTTT. The chain joins TRBV7-9 to TRBJ2-3; D ambiguous. The length of the CDR3 is 14 residues. Trimming stripped 3 bases from V and 4 bases from J, with 11 bases between. Germline lookup yields CDR1 SEHNR and CDR2 FQNEAQ (reference sequence).

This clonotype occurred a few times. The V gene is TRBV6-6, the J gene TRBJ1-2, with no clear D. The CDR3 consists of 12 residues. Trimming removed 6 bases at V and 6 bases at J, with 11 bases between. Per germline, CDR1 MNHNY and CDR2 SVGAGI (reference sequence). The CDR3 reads CASSRERNGYTF. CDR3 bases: TGTGCCAGCAGCCGGGAGAGGAATGGCTACACCTTC.

CDR3 amino acids: CASSSRDPANEKLFF. CDR3 in DNA: TGTGCCAGCAGTTCCCGGGACCCGGCTAATGAAAAACTGTTTTTT. This chain links TRBV6-2 or TRBV6-3 with TRBJ1-4; possible D gene TRBD1, 5 bases. Germline V gene lookup returns CDR1 MNHEY and CDR2 SVGEGT. The ends were cut back, 4 bases at V and 3 bases at J, with 12 bases in the middle. The CDR3 is made up of 15 amino acids.

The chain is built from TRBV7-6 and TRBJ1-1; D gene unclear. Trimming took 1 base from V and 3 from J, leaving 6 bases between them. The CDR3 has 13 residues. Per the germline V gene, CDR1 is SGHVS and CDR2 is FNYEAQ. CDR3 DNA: TGTGCCAGCAGCTTAGTGTCCGACACTGAAGCTTTCTTT. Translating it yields CASSLVSDTEAFF.